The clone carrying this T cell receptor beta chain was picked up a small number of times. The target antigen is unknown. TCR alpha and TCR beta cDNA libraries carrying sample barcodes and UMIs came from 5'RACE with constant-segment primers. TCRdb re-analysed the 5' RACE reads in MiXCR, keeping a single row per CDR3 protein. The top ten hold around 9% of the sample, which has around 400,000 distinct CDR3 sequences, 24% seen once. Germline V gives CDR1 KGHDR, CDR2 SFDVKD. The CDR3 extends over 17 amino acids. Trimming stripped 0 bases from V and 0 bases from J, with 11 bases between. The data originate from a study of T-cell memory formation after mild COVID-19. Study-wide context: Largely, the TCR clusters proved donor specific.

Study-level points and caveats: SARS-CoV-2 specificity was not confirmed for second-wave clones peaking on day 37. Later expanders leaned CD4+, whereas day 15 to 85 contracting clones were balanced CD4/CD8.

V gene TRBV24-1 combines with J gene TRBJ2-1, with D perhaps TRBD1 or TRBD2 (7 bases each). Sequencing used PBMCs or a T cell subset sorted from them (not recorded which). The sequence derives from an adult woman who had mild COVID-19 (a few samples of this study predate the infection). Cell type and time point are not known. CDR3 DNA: TGTGCCACCAGTGATTTGCAGGGGGGGAGCTCCTACAATGAGCAGTTCTTC. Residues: CATSDLQGGSSYNEQFF.